A selection of T cell receptor beta chains follows, all from one sample in a study of blood T cell repertoires in COVID-19. Generated by immunoSEQ multiplex PCR, the TCRdb table keeps only in-frame clones and is missing some. This sample has roughly 75,000 clones, with around 67% found just once. The source material was peripheral blood. These receptors originate from a human donor with acute or convalescent COVID-19. The donor label of this sample is uncertain. CDR3s include the opening cysteine and the closing phenylalanine or tryptophan. D genes are given only for firm matches. Part of the rows lack a size; the others show once, few, many or a class for expanded clones.

j_gene	d_gene	v_gene	abundance	CDR3aa	CDR3nt
TRBJ1-2	.	TRBV7-8	.	CASSLAGDYGYTF	TGTGCCAGCAGCTTAGCAGGGGATTATGGCTACACCTTC
TRBJ2-1	.	TRBV12-1	.	CASSFGLAYNEQFF	TGTGCCAGCAGCTTTGGACTAGCGTACAATGAGCAGTTCTTC
TRBJ1-6	.	TRBV5-4	.	CASRGEVNNSPLHF	TGTGCCAGCAGGGGGGAGGTGAATAATTCACCCCTCCACTTT
TRBJ2-3	TRBD2	TRBV10-3	.	CAISALAGVDTQYF	TGTGCCATCAGTGCCCTAGCGGGAGTGGATACGCAGTATTTT
TRBJ1-4	.	TRBV14	.	CASSQDRGKINEKLFF	TGTGCCAGCAGCCAAGATAGAGGGAAGATTAATGAAAAACTGTTTTTT
TRBJ2-7	.	TRBV2	.	CASSRGGSYEQYF	TGTGCCAGCAGCCGTGGCGGATCCTACGAGCAGTACTTC
TRBJ1-5	.	TRBV30	.	CAWSVQGGDAQPQHF	TGTGCCTGGAGTGTACAAGGGGGAGACGCTCAGCCCCAGCATTTT
TRBJ1-5	.	TRBV6-5	.	CASSYGGAQNQPQHF	TGTGCCAGCAGTTACGGGGGGGCCCAAAATCAGCCCCAGCATTTT
TRBJ1-1	TRBD1	TRBV2	.	CASIGTGNTEAFF	TGTGCCAGCATAGGGACAGGGAACACTGAAGCTTTCTTT
TRBJ2-2	TRBD1	TRBV5-6	.	CASRRPGQGNTGELFF	TGTGCCAGCAGACGGCCGGGACAGGGGAACACCGGGGAGCTGTTTTTT
TRBJ1-1	.	TRBV30	.	CAWKQFMNTEAFF	TGTGCCTGGAAACAGTTCATGAACACTGAAGCTTTCTTT
TRBJ2-1	TRBD1	TRBV15	.	CATSRELGASDRPRNEQFF	TGTGCCACCAGCAGAGAGTTGGGGGCGTCGGACAGGCCCCGCAATGAGCAGTTCTTC
TRBJ1-4	.	TRBV6-2/TRBV6-3	.	CASSYHGRGEKLFF	TGTGCCAGCAGTTACCACGGCAGGGGCGAAAAACTGTTTTTT
TRBJ2-4	.	TRBV6-4	few	CASLEGGPGNIQYF	TGTGCCAGCCTGGAGGGCGGCCCGGGAAACATTCAGTACTTC
TRBJ1-6	TRBD1	TRBV2	.	CASSGPGQNAYNSPLHF	TGTGCCAGCAGCGGCCCGGGACAGAACGCCTATAATTCACCCCTCCACTTT
TRBJ1-1	TRBD1	TRBV28	.	CASTPNRGRTEAFF	TGTGCCAGCACCCCTAACAGGGGGAGAACTGAAGCTTTCTTT
TRBJ1-5	.	TRBV5-1	.	CASSLTGMSNQPQHF	TGCGCCAGCAGCTTGACAGGGATGAGCAATCAGCCCCAGCATTTT
TRBJ2-2	.	TRBV15	.	CATGSKGLKAGELFF	TGTGCCACCGGATCGAAGGGGCTTAAGGCCGGGGAGCTGTTTTTT
TRBJ2-5	TRBD1	TRBV7-7	.	CASSPGGQGRETQYF	TGTGCTAGCAGCCCTGGGGGACAGGGAAGGGAGACCCAGTACTTC
TRBJ2-7	TRBD2	TRBV15	once	CATSRTIGNPGLAGEVYEQYF	TGTGCCACCAGCAGGACCATCGGTAACCCGGGACTAGCGGGAGAGGTCTACGAGCAGTACTTC
TRBJ2-2	.	TRBV6-4	once	CASATGTNTGELFF	TGTGCCAGCGCTACCGGGACGAACACCGGGGAGCTGTTTTTT
TRBJ1-1	TRBD1	TRBV6-2/TRBV6-3	.	CASSATGVRAFF	TGTGCCAGCAGCGCAACAGGGGTTAGAGCTTTCTTT
TRBJ2-3	.	TRBV5-1	.	CASSPQMAGRGTDTQYF	TGCGCCAGCAGCCCCCAGATGGCTGGGCGGGGAACAGATACGCAGTATTTT
TRBJ1-6	TRBD1	TRBV4-1	.	CASTLGQGAISSYNSPLHF	TGCGCCAGCACGCTGGGACAGGGGGCGATCAGCTCCTATAATTCACCCCTCCACTTT
TRBJ1-2	.	TRBV5-1	.	CASSPGGVSPSDYGYTF	TGCGCCAGCAGCCCCGGGGGGGTGTCCCCCTCGGACTATGGCTACACCTTC
TRBJ1-5	.	TRBV28	few	CASRGSSGFMAGNQPQHF	TGTGCCAGCAGGGGGAGTTCGGGCTTTATGGCGGGTAATCAGCCCCAGCATTTT
TRBJ2-1	TRBD2	TRBV6-4	.	CASIWEGGNEQFF	TGTGCCAGCATATGGGAGGGCGGTAATGAGCAGTTCTTC
TRBJ2-1	.	TRBV11-2	.	CASSLEVARSYNEQFF	TGTGCCAGCAGCTTAGAGGTAGCCCGCTCCTACAATGAGCAGTTCTTC
TRBJ1-2	TRBD1	TRBV7-8	.	CASSASGQIRGGYTF	TGTGCCAGCAGCGCATCGGGACAGATAAGAGGTGGCTACACCTTC
TRBJ2-1	TRBD2	TRBV6-2/TRBV6-3	.	CASSLRGTSGSVNEQFF	TGTGCCAGCAGCCTTCGCGGGACTAGCGGGAGTGTAAATGAGCAGTTCTTC
TRBJ2-5	TRBD2	TRBV11-1	.	CASSLGTSGEETQYF	TGTGCCAGCAGCCTCGGGACTAGCGGGGAAGAGACCCAGTACTTC
TRBJ2-2	TRBD2	TRBV6-5	.	CATIAGGKNTGELFF	TGTGCCACTATAGCGGGAGGCAAGAACACCGGGGAGCTGTTTTTT
TRBJ1-5	.	TRBV28	.	CASNDRTVNQPQHF	TGTGCCAGCAATGACCGGACAGTTAATCAGCCCCAGCATTTT
TRBJ2-3	.	TRBV11-2	.	CASSLDPGADTQYF	TGTGCCAGCAGCTTAGACCCGGGGGCAGATACGCAGTATTTT
TRBJ2-3	.	TRBV9	.	CASSVIPLPGDTQYF	TGTGCCAGCAGCGTAATTCCCCTCCCGGGGGATACGCAGTATTTT
TRBJ2-5	TRBD2	TRBV5-8	.	CASSLEASGWTQYF	TGTGCCAGCAGCTTGGAGGCTAGCGGGTGGACCCAGTACTTC
TRBJ1-4	.	TRBV28	.	CASSLLTIATNEKLFF	TGTGCCAGCAGTTTATTGACAATTGCAACTAATGAAAAACTGTTTTTT
TRBJ2-7	.	TRBV6-6	.	CASSYSSGAAYEQYF	TGTGCCAGCAGTTACTCCTCTGGCGCGGCCTACGAGCAGTACTTC
TRBJ2-5	.	TRBV7-2	.	CASSLDFQETQYF	TGTGCCAGCAGCTTAGACTTCCAAGAGACCCAGTACTTC
TRBJ2-7	.	TRBV3-1/TRBV3-2	.	CASSSQGLGNYEQYF	TGTGCCAGCAGCTCTCAGGGGTTAGGGAACTACGAGCAGTACTTC
TRBJ1-2	TRBD1	TRBV2	.	CASIEDRDYGYTF	TGTGCCAGCATCGAGGACAGGGACTATGGCTACACCTTC
TRBJ2-3	TRBD2	TRBV5-8	.	CASSSPLAGVTYTDTQYF	TGTGCCAGCAGCTCCCCCCTAGCGGGGGTCACATACACAGATACGCAGTATTTT
TRBJ1-2	.	TRBV2	.	CASNRQREYGYTF	TGTGCCAGCAACCGACAGAGAGAGTATGGCTACACCTTC
TRBJ2-5	TRBD2	TRBV11-2	.	CASSLTSGGKETQYF	TGTGCCAGCAGCTTGACTAGCGGGGGGAAAGAGACCCAGTACTTC
TRBJ1-1	.	TRBV7-3	.	CASSPGGGQVTEAFF	TGTGCCAGCAGCCCCGGGGGGGGGCAGGTGACTGAAGCTTTCTTT
TRBJ2-1	TRBD2	TRBV18	.	CASSPGTSGRSYNEQFF	TGTGCCAGCTCACCAGGGACTAGCGGGAGATCGTACAATGAGCAGTTCTTC
TRBJ1-6	.	TRBV12-3/TRBV12-4	.	CASSLGGISPLHF	TGTGCCAGCAGTTTGGGGGGGATTTCACCCCTCCACTTT
TRBJ2-1	.	TRBV7-2	.	CASTPDYEQFF	TGTGCCAGCACCCCGGACTATGAGCAGTTCTTC
TRBJ1-5	.	TRBV30	.	CAWTTGNSNQPQHF	TGTGCCTGGACCACAGGGAATAGCAATCAGCCCCAGCATTTT
TRBJ2-7	.	TRBV19	once	CASSIQGTGSYEQYF	TGTGCCAGTAGTATACAGGGGACGGGATCCTACGAGCAGTACTTC
TRBJ1-6	.	TRBV7-9	.	CASSIQFSQSPLHF	TGTGCCAGCAGCATACAGTTCTCTCAATCACCCCTCCACTTT
TRBJ1-5	.	TRBV28	few	CASTGGWDQPQHF	TGTGCCAGCACGGGGGGCTGGGATCAGCCCCAGCATTTT
TRBJ1-5	.	TRBV28	.	CATRPGGLNQPQHF	TGTGCCACTCGGCCGGGGGGCCTCAATCAGCCCCAGCATTTT
TRBJ2-7	TRBD2	TRBV11-1	.	CASSYGLAEYEQYF	TGTGCCAGCAGCTATGGACTAGCGGAATACGAGCAGTACTTC
TRBJ2-5	TRBD2	TRBV3-1/TRBV3-2	.	CASSQTSGSKTQYF	TGTGCCAGCAGCCAGACTAGCGGGAGTAAGACCCAGTACTTC